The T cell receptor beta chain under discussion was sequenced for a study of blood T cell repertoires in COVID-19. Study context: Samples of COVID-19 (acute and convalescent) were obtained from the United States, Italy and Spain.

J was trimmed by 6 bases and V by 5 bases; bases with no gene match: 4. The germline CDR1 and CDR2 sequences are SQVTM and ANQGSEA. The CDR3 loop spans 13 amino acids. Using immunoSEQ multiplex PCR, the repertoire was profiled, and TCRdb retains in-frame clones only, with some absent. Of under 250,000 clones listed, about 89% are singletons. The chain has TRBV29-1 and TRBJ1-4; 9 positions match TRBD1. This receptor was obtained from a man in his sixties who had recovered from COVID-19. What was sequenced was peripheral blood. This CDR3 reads CSVKGTGYEKLFF. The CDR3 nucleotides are TGCAGCGTTAAAGGGACAGGGTATGAAAAACTGTTTTTT.